This T cell receptor beta chain originates from a study of breast tumors, draining lymph nodes, adjacent tissues. In this sample, this clonotype turned up many times. Its specificity is not known. Using its own MiXCR run on the multiplex PCR reads, TCRdb lists one record per CDR3 protein. This table has about 21,000 distinct CDR3 sequences, roughly 40% appearing once. Per the germline V gene, CDR1 is LNHNV and CDR2 is YYDKDF (reference sequence). V dropped 2 bases and J dropped 8; count of bases not matched to a gene: 4. The CDR3 has 15 amino acids. Overall study results and limits: Luminal-like breast cancer showed significantly higher tumor–nontumor repertoire similarity than basal-like. Most tumor T cells seemingly derive from lymph node, then expand in tumor. Tumors had less TCR diversity than lymph nodes, more than nontumor tissue.

The TCR originated in a female donor with breast cancer. Some clones in this sample may be carry-over from other donors' samples. Sequenced input: breast tumor tissue. The rearrangement joins TRBV15 to TRBJ2-1, with 12 bases that match TRBD2. CDR3 bases: TGTGCCACCAGCAGAACTAGCGGGGGGTTCGATGAGCAGTTCTTC. This encodes CATSRTSGGFDEQFF.